Detailed here is one T cell receptor beta chain. Both 60 Vbeta primers and 13 Jbeta primers went into the PCR. Repertoires were generated with immunoSEQ multiplex PCR, while TCRdb's copy carries only in-frame clones and drops some. The data show some 90,000 clones, with 65% to 80% seen just once and 13% to 15% held by the top ten. These data are taken from a study of cytomegalovirus exposure and HLA in healthy donors. The CDR3 runs 16 residues. V was pared by 3 bases and J by 2 bases, with 11 bases between. Looked up from germline, CDR1 is MNHEY and CDR2 is SVGAGI. This chain joins TRBV6-5 and TRBJ2-6, with a weak D call TRBD2 (6 bases). The sequence was collected from a woman aged 70-85 years in good health and CMV-seropositive. Specimen: PBMCs. CDR3 bases: TGTGCCAGCAGTTATACGACGGGAGCTGGGGCCAACGTCCTGACTTTC. Amino acid sequence: CASSYTTGAGANVLTF.